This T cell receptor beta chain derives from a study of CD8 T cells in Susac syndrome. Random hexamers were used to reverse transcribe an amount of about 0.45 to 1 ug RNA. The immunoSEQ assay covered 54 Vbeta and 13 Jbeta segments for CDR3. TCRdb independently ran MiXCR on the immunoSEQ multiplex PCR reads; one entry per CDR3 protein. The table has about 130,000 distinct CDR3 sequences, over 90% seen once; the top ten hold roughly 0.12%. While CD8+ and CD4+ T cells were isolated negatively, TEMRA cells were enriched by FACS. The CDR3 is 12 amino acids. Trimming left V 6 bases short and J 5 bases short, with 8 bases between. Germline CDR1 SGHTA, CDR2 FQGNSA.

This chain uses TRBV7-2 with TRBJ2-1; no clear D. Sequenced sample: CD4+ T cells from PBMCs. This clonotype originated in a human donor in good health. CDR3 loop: CASSKVDNEQFF. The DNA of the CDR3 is TGTGCCAGCAGTAAGGTCGACAATGAGCAGTTCTTC.